This is a list of T cell receptor beta chains from one sample in a study of response to subunit inactivated influenza vaccine. TCRdb reprocessed the RT-PCR reads with MiXCR, giving one entry per CDR3 protein. The sample includes about 830,000 distinct CDR3 sequences, less than 20% of them seen just once. Here the sequenced sample was PBMCs from blood, taken less than 6 days after vaccination. These receptors came from a man aged 45-65 years who received an inactivated influenza vaccine. The CDR3 runs from the conserved cysteine through the conserved F or W. Fields, in order: J gene, V gene, D gene, clone size, CDR3 DNA, CDR3 protein. The D gene is left open where the match is weak. Not all rows give a size; the values are once, few, many and, for expanded clones, a class.

TRBJ2-3	TRBV6-2/TRBV6-3	TRBD1	NA	TGTGCCAGCAGTTCCCGAGGACAGGTTATCACAGATACGCAGTATTTT	CASSSRGQVITDTQYF
TRBJ2-2	TRBV27	TRBD1	NA	TGTGCCAGCAGCACCGGGACAGGGCCCGGGGAGCTGTTTTTT	CASSTGTGPGELFF
TRBJ1-4	TRBV7-2	NA	NA	TGTGCCAGCAGCCAGCAAGGCAGGGGACACCTCAATGAAAAACTGTTTTTT	CASSQQGRGHLNEKLFF
TRBJ2-3	TRBV5-6	NA	NA	TGTGCCAGCAGTTGGGGTTACACAGATACGCAGTATTTT	CASSWGYTDTQYF
TRBJ1-6	TRBV12-3/TRBV12-4	TRBD1	many	TGTGCCAGCAGCAAGGGACAGAATAATTCACCCCTCCACTTT	CASSKGQNNSPLHF
TRBJ2-1	TRBV15	NA	few	TGTGCCACCAGCAGCGAGCCATTTAATGAGCAGTTCTTC	CATSSEPFNEQFF
TRBJ2-1	TRBV5-5	TRBD2	few	TGTGCCAGCAGCTATAGCGGGGGGGAAAATGAGCAGTTCTTC	CASSYSGGENEQFF
TRBJ2-3	TRBV20-1	NA	few	TGCAGTGCTAGGGTGTCTACCCACGGCACAGATACGCAGTATTTT	CSARVSTHGTDTQYF
TRBJ1-5	TRBV29-1	NA	few	TGCAGCGTTCAGCAGCAGTCAGGGAGGGGACAGCCCCAGCATTTT	CSVQQQSGRGQPQHF
TRBJ2-3	TRBV29-1	TRBD2	few	TGCAGCGTCCGGACGGGGGGGTCAGATACGCAGTATTTT	CSVRTGGSDTQYF
TRBJ2-7	TRBV20-1	TRBD2	NA	TGCAGTGCTAGAGACGTACGGGGGGGCCTTAGCGAGCAGTACTTC	CSARDVRGGLSEQYF
TRBJ1-2	TRBV20-1	NA	NA	TGCAGTGCTAGGCCCCCGACTAACTATGGCTACACCTTC	CSARPPTNYGYTF
TRBJ2-5	TRBV7-6	TRBD2	few	TGTGCCAGCAGCTTAGATGCTAGCGGGAGTGAGACCCAGTACTTC	CASSLDASGSETQYF
TRBJ1-2	TRBV24-1	TRBD1	NA	TGTGCCACCGGGGACAGGGTCTATGGCTACACCTTC	CATGDRVYGYTF
TRBJ1-3	TRBV4-3	NA	many	TGCGCCAGCAGCCCATCCCCGGCGGGGAGCTCTGGAAACACCATATATTTT	CASSPSPAGSSGNTIYF
TRBJ2-2	TRBV12-3/TRBV12-4	TRBD2	many	TGTGCCAGCTGCCCTAGCGGGAGGGCCGTCGGGGAGCTGTTTTTT	CASCPSGRAVGELFF
TRBJ2-6	TRBV11-1	NA	NA	TGTGCCAGCAGCTATCCGGCAGGGGCCAACGTCCTGACTTTC	CASSYPAGANVLTF
TRBJ2-2	TRBV18	NA	NA	TGTGCCAGCGCGGGCCCGAACACCGGGGAGCTGTTTTTT	CASAGPNTGELFF
TRBJ2-3	TRBV20-1	TRBD1	once	TGCAGTGCTAGGGGACAGGGTTTCGTTGTCACAGATACGCAGTATTTT	CSARGQGFVVTDTQYF
TRBJ2-3	TRBV28	TRBD1	few	TGTGCCAGCAGTCCGACGGGACAGCTTTCCACAGATACGCAGTATTTT	CASSPTGQLSTDTQYF
TRBJ1-2	TRBV12-3/TRBV12-4	NA	NA	TGTGCCAGCACCGTGGGGGACTCCTATGGCTACACCTTC	CASTVGDSYGYTF
TRBJ2-7	TRBV28	TRBD1	NA	TGTGCCAGCAGTCCTAGGGGAAGGGGGCTCGCCTACGAGCAGTACTTC	CASSPRGRGLAYEQYF
TRBJ2-7	TRBV6-5	NA	few	TGTGCCAGCAGTTACTTCGGCAGCTCCTACGAGCAGTACTTC	CASSYFGSSYEQYF
TRBJ2-1	TRBV6-1	NA	few	TGTGCCAGCAGTAATAAAAAGGGACTTTACAATGAGCAGTTCTTC	CASSNKKGLYNEQFF
TRBJ1-1	TRBV20-1	NA	few	TGCAGTGCCGCTCCCGGGACGGCGGGGACTGAAGCTTTCTTT	CSAAPGTAGTEAFF
TRBJ2-1	TRBV28	TRBD1	few	TGTGCCAGCAGTCTCAACGCCAGGGGGCGAGAGGGTGAGCAGTTCTTC	CASSLNARGREGEQFF
TRBJ2-2	TRBV3-1	TRBD1	few	TGTGCCAGCAGCCATCGACAGGGGAACGGGGAGCTGTTTTTT	CASSHRQGNGELFF
TRBJ2-5	TRBV15	NA	NA	TGTGCCACCAGCAGAGGAGGGGGGGCCGCAGAGACCCAGTACTTC	CATSRGGGAAETQYF
TRBJ2-7	TRBV7-7	NA	NA	TGTGCTAGCAGTTTGGAGGGGGCGATCGGGGAGCAGTACTTC	CASSLEGAIGEQYF
TRBJ2-2	TRBV12-3/TRBV12-4	NA	NA	TGTGCCAGCATGATAACCGGGGAGCTGTTTTTT	CASMITGELFF
TRBJ1-2	TRBV10-3	NA	few	TGTGCCATCAGTGAACCTCACTATGGCTACACCTTC	CAISEPHYGYTF
TRBJ1-2	TRBV6-2/TRBV6-3	NA	NA	TGTGCCAGCAGCCCTTCATCGGTACCTAACTATGGCTACACCTTC	CASSPSSVPNYGYTF
TRBJ2-5	TRBV7-3	NA	NA	TGTGCCAGCAGCTTAAAGGGGAACAGGGATCGGAGGGAGACCCAGTACTTC	CASSLKGNRDRRETQYF
TRBJ2-7	TRBV20-1	NA	many	TGCAGTGCTAGAGATAACATTTCCCCGCTAGCCTACGAGCAGTACTTC	CSARDNISPLAYEQYF
TRBJ2-1	TRBV20-1	TRBD2	few	TGCAGTGCTACCGGGACTAGCGGGGTTTTGTATGAGCAGTTCTTC	CSATGTSGVLYEQFF
TRBJ2-7	TRBV20-1	NA	few	TGCAGTGCCATGACAGGATCCTACGAGCAGTACTTC	CSAMTGSYEQYF
TRBJ2-7	TRBV15	NA	many	TGTGCCACCAGCAGAGAGGGAGGAGGCTACGAGCAGTACTTC	CATSREGGGYEQYF
TRBJ2-1	TRBV6-1	TRBD2	many	TGTGCCAGCAGTGACGTCCTAGCGGGAGGGCCAAAAATCAATGAGCAGTTCTTC	CASSDVLAGGPKINEQFF
TRBJ1-1	TRBV11-2	NA	few	TGTGCCAGCAGCTTCTTGAGTCACGGGAACACTGAAGCTTTCTTT	CASSFLSHGNTEAFF
TRBJ2-6	TRBV9	NA	NA	TGTGCCAGCATCGTAGCTGGGGGGCCTGGGGCCAACGTCCTGACTTTC	CASIVAGGPGANVLTF
TRBJ2-5	TRBV6-8	TRBD2	few	TGTGCCAGCACCCGGGCGGGGGGCACGAAGGAGACCCAGTACTTC	CASTRAGGTKETQYF
TRBJ2-7	TRBV10-3	TRBD2	NA	TGTGCCATCAGAGGTGCCGGGACTAGAGCCTACGAGCAGTACTTC	CAIRGAGTRAYEQYF
TRBJ2-7	TRBV7-2	NA	NA	TGTGCCAGCAGCTTATACAGGGATAGCTCCTACGAGCAGTACTTC	CASSLYRDSSYEQYF
TRBJ2-5	TRBV7-6	NA	NA	TGTGCCAGCAGCTTAAATAGAGAGACATCCGAAGAGACCCAGTACTTC	CASSLNRETSEETQYF
TRBJ1-1	TRBV20-1	NA	NA	TGCAGTGCTAGGGCGGCGGGGCTTGAAGCTTTCTTT	CSARAAGLEAFF
TRBJ1-1	TRBV5-1	NA	NA	TGCGCCAGCAGCTTGGGGCAGGCGGGGACTGAAGCTTTCTTT	CASSLGQAGTEAFF
TRBJ2-1	TRBV2	NA	few	TGTGCCATTACCAACAGGGCGGGTGAGCAGTTCTTC	CAITNRAGEQFF
TRBJ2-1	TRBV18	NA	NA	TGTGCCAGCTCACGAGCAGCTACCTCTTCCTACAATGAGCAGTTCTTC	CASSRAATSSYNEQFF
TRBJ2-7	TRBV5-1	TRBD2	NA	TGCGCCAGCACCAAAACTAGCGGGAGTTACGAGCAGTACTTC	CASTKTSGSYEQYF
TRBJ2-3	TRBV11-2	NA	NA	TGTGCCAGCAGCGAGGGGGTGGCGCAGTATTTT	CASSEGVAQYF
TRBJ2-7	TRBV29-1	NA	NA	TGCAGCGTTGACGGGAGAGCTGGTGAGCAGTACTTC	CSVDGRAGEQYF
TRBJ1-5	TRBV27	TRBD1	NA	TGTGCCAGCAGGGTTGACAGGGGAGGCAATCAGCCCCAGCATTTT	CASRVDRGGNQPQHF